Described below is a single TCR beta chain sequence and its context. Its matching antigen is unknown. This entry is derived from a study of OX40 agonist ivuxolimab in advanced cancers. Study outcomes and limitations: Average numbers of expanded clones were greater in CD8+ T cells than in CD4+.

Clones were read by immunoSEQ multiplex PCR, and TCRdb kept only the in-frame ones, dropping some. This sample carries 20,000 to 25,000 clones, around 87% of them seen once, and the ten largest clones take approximately 20%. Germline V gene data show CDR1 as SNHLY and CDR2 as FYNNEI. Trimming pared 3 bases from V and 9 bases from J, leaving 11 bases between. The CDR3 is 12 amino acids. The gene calls are TRBV2 and TRBJ1-2; no clear D gene. The sequence derives from an adult with an advanced solid tumor such as melanoma, head and neck, liver or kidney cancer. Specimen: CD4+ or CD8+ T cells sorted from blood, collected in a trial of the OX40 agonist ivuxolimab. The CDR3 region has the DNA TGTGCCAGCAGTGAGGCGGTTGGGAGCTACACCTTC. Its translation: CASSEAVGSYTF.